Detailed here is one TCR beta chain. Amplification yielded TCR beta CDR3 regions, with RNA transcripts as the source. Initially, a first-round RT-PCR of the TCR CDR3 employed the HTBI primer set. MiXCR, applied by TCRdb to the multiplex PCR reads, yields one record per CDR3 protein. The sample holds around 440,000 distinct CDR3 sequences, approximately 14% seen once. This entry belongs to a study of T cells in Graves' hyperthyroidism and ophthalmopathy. CDR3 length: 15 amino acids. Germline CDR1 reads SGDLS; CDR2 reads YYNGEE. V shed 0 bases, J shed 2 bases, and the junction held 4 bases outside the gene matches.

The chain links TRBV9 to TRBJ2-7, with TRBD1 matching over 8 bases. The sequencing input was blood. The TCR originated in a woman aged 18-29 years with Graves' hyperthyroidism. Here the CDR3 DNA reads TGTGCCAGCAGCGTAGGTGCAGGGGGCCCCTACGAGCAGTACTTC. Protein: CASSVGAGGPYEQYF.